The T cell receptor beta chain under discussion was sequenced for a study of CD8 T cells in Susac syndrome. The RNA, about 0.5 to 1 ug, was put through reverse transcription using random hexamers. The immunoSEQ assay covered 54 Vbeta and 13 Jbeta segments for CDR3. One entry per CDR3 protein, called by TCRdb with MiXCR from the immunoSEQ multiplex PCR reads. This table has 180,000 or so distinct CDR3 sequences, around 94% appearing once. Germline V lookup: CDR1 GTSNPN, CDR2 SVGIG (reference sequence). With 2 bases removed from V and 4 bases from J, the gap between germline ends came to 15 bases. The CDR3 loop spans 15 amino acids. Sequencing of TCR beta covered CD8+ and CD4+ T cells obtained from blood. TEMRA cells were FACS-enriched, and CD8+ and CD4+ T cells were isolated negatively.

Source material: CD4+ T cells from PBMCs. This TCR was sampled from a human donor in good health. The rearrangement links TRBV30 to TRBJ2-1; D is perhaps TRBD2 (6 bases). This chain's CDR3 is CAWSLGGVGYNEQFF. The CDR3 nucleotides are TGTGCCTGGAGTTTGGGCGGGGTGGGTTACAATGAGCAGTTCTTC.